This record covers a single T cell receptor (beta chain). One entry per CDR3 protein results from TCRdb running MiXCR on the RACE reads. The sample includes 35,000 to 55,000 distinct CDR3 sequences, around a tenth of them seen just once. The source of the sample is a study of human T cells and chemical hapten exposure. Time point meaning: patch test 2, 6 weeks after DPC sensitization. Treatment in this sample: therapeutic diphenylcyclopropenone sensitization with weekly scalp DPC. It was unfractionated whole blood from which total RNA was extracted. The specimen comprised whole blood, sampled in connection with sensitization to the hapten diphenylcyclopropenone (DPC). This clonotype originated in a young woman with alopecia areata. Some clones in this sample may be carry-over from other donors' samples.

The CDR3 region is CASSVRTSGFYNEQFF. CDR3 bases: TGTGCCAGCAGTGTCCGGACTAGCGGATTTTACAATGAGCAGTTCTTC. The chain has TRBV6-1 and TRBJ2-1; the match to TRBD2 covers 10 bases. Germline V gene lookup returns CDR1 MNHNS and CDR2 SASEGT. V lost 4 bases, J lost 4 bases, and 7 bases stayed unmatched. The CDR3 extends over 16 amino acids.